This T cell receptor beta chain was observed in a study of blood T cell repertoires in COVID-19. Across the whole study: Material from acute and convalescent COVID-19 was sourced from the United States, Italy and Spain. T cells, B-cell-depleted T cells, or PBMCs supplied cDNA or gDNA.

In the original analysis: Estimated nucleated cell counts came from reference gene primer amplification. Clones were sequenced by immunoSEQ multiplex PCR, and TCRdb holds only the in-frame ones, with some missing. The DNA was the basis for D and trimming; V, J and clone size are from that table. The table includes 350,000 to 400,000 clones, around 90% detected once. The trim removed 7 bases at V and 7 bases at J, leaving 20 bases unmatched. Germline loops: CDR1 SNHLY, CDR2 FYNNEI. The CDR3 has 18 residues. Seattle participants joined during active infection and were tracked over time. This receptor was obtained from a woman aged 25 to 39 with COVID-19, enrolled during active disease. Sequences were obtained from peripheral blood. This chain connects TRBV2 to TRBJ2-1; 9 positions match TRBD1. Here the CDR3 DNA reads TGTGCCAGCACTTCCTCCTGGGACAGGGAAAAGAGGGCTAATGAGCAGTTCTTC. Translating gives CASTSSWDREKRANEQFF.